This T cell receptor (beta chain) was identified in a study of blood T cell repertoires in COVID-19. About the study: The study drew acute and convalescent COVID-19 samples from the United States, Italy and Spain. PBMCs, B-cell-depleted T cells, or T cells provided the cDNA or gDNA that made up the material.

This CDR3 comprises 13 residues. The V end was cut by 6 bases, the J end by 4 bases, with 13 bases between. Seattle's enrolled individuals joined amid active infection and were then monitored longitudinally. Profiling relied on immunoSEQ multiplex PCR, and the TCRdb table lists in-frame clones only, not all of them. The sample has under 250,000 clones, roughly 88% seen once; the top ten hold roughly 6.3%. The rearrangement uses TRBV12-3 or TRBV12-4 and TRBJ2-7, with a tentative D call TRBD1 (6 bases). The clonotype originates from a woman in her twenties or thirties with COVID-19, enrolled during active disease. Material for sequencing was peripheral blood. CDR3 sequence (DNA): TGTGCCAGCAGCGCCGGGACAAAATACGAGCAGTACGTC. Its translation: CASSAGTKYEQYV.